The 25 T cell receptor beta chains given below trace back to one sample, sequenced in a study of T cell responses to AZD1222 COVID-19 vaccine. Method: immunoSEQ multiplex PCR; TCRdb's copy keeps in-frame clones and lacks some. This table holds 200,000 or so clones, about 94% found once. Sequencing used peripheral blood, obtained on day 0 of AZD1222 vaccination. These receptors were obtained from an adult in good health.

V is TRBV7-2 and J is TRBJ2-1, with D possibly TRBD1 on 5 matching bases. Germline V gene lookup returns CDR1 SGHTA and CDR2 FQGNSA. The CDR3 spans 13 residues. V gave up 1 base and J gave up 5 bases, with 6 bases separating them. The CDR3 bases are TGTGCCAGCAGCTTAGGCAGGGACAATGAGCAGTTCTTC. Amino acids: CASSLGRDNEQFF.

The chain links TRBV6-5 to TRBJ1-5; 9 bases line up with TRBD1. The length of the CDR3 is 15 residues. The V and J ends lost 8 bases and 2 bases, in that order; junction bases with no gene match: 7. Per the germline V gene, CDR1 is MNHEY and CDR2 is SVGAGI. CDR3 sequence: CASGNGQGRNQPQHF. In DNA, the CDR3 is TGTGCCAGCGGGAATGGACAGGGGCGCAATCAGCCCCAGCATTTT.

The chain's CDR3 is CASSKGGAGGVDTEAFF. CDR3 DNA sequence: TGTGCCAGCAGCAAAGGAGGAGCAGGGGGCGTGGACACTGAAGCTTTCTTT. The rearrangement links TRBV21-1 to TRBJ1-1; the table assigns TRBD1, which was not confirmed against the DNA. TRBV21-1 is flagged as a pseudogene. The length of the CDR3 is 17 residues.

The V and J genes are TRBV5-5 and TRBJ2-2, with a possible D match to TRBD2 (6 bases). Germline V gene sequence: CDR1 SGHKS, CDR2 YYEKEE (reference sequence). The CDR3 has 18 amino acids. Trimming took off 4 bases at V and 4 bases at J, with 23 bases between the two ends. The CDR3 here is CASSQEVWRGAGTGELFF. CDR3 nucleotides: TGTGCCAGCAGCCAGGAAGTGTGGAGGGGCGCTGGCACCGGGGAGCTGTTTTTT.

The chain recombines TRBV29-1 with TRBJ1-3, with D tentatively TRBD1 (6 bases). V gave up 5 bases and J gave up 0 bases, with 11 bases separating them. In germline, CDR1 is SQVTM, CDR2 ANQGSEA. CDR3 length equals 14 residues. Written as DNA, the CDR3 is TGCAGCGTTCGTACAGGGAGCTCTGGAAACACCATATATTTT. Encoded protein: CSVRTGSSGNTIYF.

The V call is TRBV10-1, the J call TRBJ2-7; D gene unclear. The CDR3 length is 16 residues. Trimming cost V 2 bases and J 2 bases, with 16 bases left between them. Germline CDR1 WNHNN, CDR2 SYGVQD (reference sequence). CDR3 region: CASSESGIYGAYEQYF. CDR3 sequence (DNA): TGCGCCAGCAGTGAGAGTGGTATTTACGGAGCCTACGAGCAGTACTTC.

The chain is built from TRBV12-2 and TRBJ2-4; TRBD2, the table's D call, was not compared with the DNA. TRBV12-2 is annotated as a pseudogene. This CDR3 is 16 amino acids long. Here the CDR3 reads CASRLAGGPSKNIQYF. The CDR3 DNA reads as TGTGCAAGTCGCTTAGCGGGAGGGCCTAGCAAAAACATTCAGTACTTC.

The chain carries TRBV5-1 and TRBJ2-7, with 10 bases identical to TRBD2. J gave up 5 bases and V 7 bases, and 9 bases lay outside the gene matches. CDR1 SGHRS and CDR2 YFSETQ come from the germline V gene. CDR3 size: 14 residues. As DNA, the CDR3 is TGCGCCAGCCGCCATAGCGGGAGGTCCCACGAGCAGTACTTC. It codes for CASRHSGRSHEQYF.

V usage is TRBV7-8 and J usage is TRBJ1-2; 10 positions match TRBD1. Germline values: CDR1 SGHVS, CDR2 FQNEAQ. CDR3 length equals 15 residues. V lost 5 bases and J lost 5; bases outside the gene matches: 8. CDR3 nucleotide sequence: TGTGCCAGCAGCCCCCAGACAGGGGGCTTTTATGGCTACACCTTC. Amino acids: CASSPQTGGFYGYTF.

The V and J genes are TRBV9 and TRBJ2-5; 8 bases map to TRBD2. CDR1 is SGDLS and CDR2 is YYNGEE in the germline V gene. The CDR3 covers 14 residues. V gave up 4 bases and J gave up 1 base; unmatched junction bases: 3. This chain's CDR3 is CASSTSGSQETQYF. CDR3 coding DNA: TGTGCCAGCAGCACAAGCGGGAGCCAAGAGACCCAGTACTTC.

The chain links TRBV28 to TRBJ1-4; the D is unclear. V was shortened by 4 bases and J by 8 bases, with 14 bases between the two germline ends. CDR1 is MDHEN, CDR2 SYDVKM, per germline. The CDR3 length is 14 residues. CDR3 protein: CASSSTGIGEKLFF. CDR3 coding DNA: TGTGCCAGCAGTTCGACTGGGATTGGCGAAAAACTGTTTTTT.

The chain employs TRBV5-1 and TRBJ2-1; D is perhaps TRBD1 (7 bases). Trimming shortened V by 1 base and J by 4 bases, and 12 bases separated the two germline ends. The CDR3 is 15 amino acids. Germline V gene lookup returns CDR1 SGHRS and CDR2 YFSETQ. The CDR3 region is CASSLSAGGYNEQFF. DNA for the CDR3: TGCGCCAGCAGCTTGTCGGCAGGGGGGTACAATGAGCAGTTCTTC.

This clone was observed once. The chain combines TRBV7-8 with TRBJ2-7; 8 nucleotides agree with TRBD1. After removal of 2 bases from V and 0 bases from J, the junction contained 6 bases not matched to a gene. The germline CDR1 and CDR2 sequences are SGHVS and FQNEAQ. This CDR3 contains 16 residues. The CDR3 loop reads CASSLQGAGSSYEQYF. The CDR3 DNA is TGTGCCAGCAGCTTACAGGGGGCAGGGAGCTCCTACGAGCAGTACTTC.

The V call is TRBV10-3, the J call TRBJ2-2, with D unresolved. V was trimmed by 3 bases and J by 2 bases, leaving 4 bases between them. Per germline, CDR1 ENHRY and CDR2 SYGVKD. The CDR3 has 13 residues. The CDR3: CAISDLNTGELFF. The CDR3 nucleotides read TGTGCCATCAGTGATCTAAACACCGGGGAGCTGTTTTTT.

The chain is built from TRBV5-1 and TRBJ1-2; 9 bases are shared with TRBD1. From germline, CDR1 is SGHRS and CDR2 YFSETQ. Trimming at V came to 0 bases and at J to 5 bases, leaving 5 bases not matched to a gene. The CDR3 length is 15 residues. The CDR3 sequence is CASSLAGQGQYGYTF. In DNA, the CDR3 is TGCGCCAGCAGCTTGGCGGGACAGGGCCAATATGGCTACACCTTC.

This clone was seen only once. J is TRBJ1-5 and V is TRBV20-1; tentatively, D is TRBD1 (5 bases). In germline, CDR1 is DFQATT, CDR2 SNEGSKA (reference sequence). The V end was cut by 3 bases, the J end by 0 bases, with 9 bases between. The CDR3 is made up of 14 amino acids. CDR3 region: CSASDGGSNQPQHF. CDR3 DNA: TGCAGTGCTAGTGATGGGGGTAGCAATCAGCCCCAGCATTTT.

V usage is TRBV11-2 and J usage is TRBJ1-1; D is perhaps TRBD1 (6 bases). The CDR3 has 13 residues. Germline V gene sequence: CDR1 SGHAT, CDR2 FQNNGV. V was clipped by 5 bases and J by 1 base, with 8 bases between them. The CDR3 reads CASSRTANTEAFF. In DNA, the CDR3 is TGTGCCAGCAGCAGGACAGCGAACACTGAAGCTTTCTTT.

This sequence joins TRBV6-6 and TRBJ1-1; D might be TRBD1 (5 bases). Germline assignment: CDR1 MNHNY and CDR2 SVGAGI (reference sequence). V dropped 5 bases and J dropped 1 base, with 8 bases sitting between them. This CDR3 comprises 13 residues. The CDR3 region has the DNA TGTGCCAGCAGTAAAGACAGGAACACTGAAGCTTTCTTT. Encoded protein: CASSKDRNTEAFF.

The V call is TRBV27, the J call TRBJ2-1; 13 bases line up with TRBD2. CDR3 length: 17 residues. Germline assignment: CDR1 MNHEY and CDR2 SMNVEV (reference sequence). V was pared by 5 bases and J by 1 base, with 5 bases of the junction left unmatched. This CDR3 is CASSRTSGSISYNEQFF. The CDR3 nucleotides are TGTGCCAGCAGTCGGACTAGCGGGAGTATATCCTACAATGAGCAGTTCTTC.

This clone has only one observation. This sequence joins TRBV11-2 and TRBJ2-5; D possibly corresponds to TRBD2 (5 bases). This CDR3 is built from 13 residues. Germline lookup yields CDR1 SGHAT and CDR2 FQNNGV. Deletions cut 3 bases from V and 2 bases from J, with 7 bases between. The DNA for the CDR3 is TGTGCCAGCAGCTTCGGGGTTCAAGAGACCCAGTACTTC. Its protein product is CASSFGVQETQYF.

This chain joins TRBV2 and TRBJ2-7, with D tentatively TRBD1 (6 bases). The CDR3 is 15 amino acids. CDR1 and CDR2 (germline): SNHLY, FYNNEI. The ends were cut back, 2 bases at V and 7 bases at J, with 18 bases in the middle. The CDR3 spells CASSETPRQVREQYF. CDR3 nucleotide sequence: TGTGCCAGCAGTGAAACCCCACGACAGGTTCGTGAGCAGTACTTC.

This chain joins TRBV6-2 or TRBV6-3 and TRBJ2-7, with D possibly TRBD2 on 5 matching bases. The CDR3 is 16 residues long. Trimming left V 4 bases short and J 0 bases short, with 16 bases between. The germline gives CDR1 MNHEY, CDR2 SVGEGT. CDR3 region: CASSSHRSGLSYEQYF. Written as DNA, the CDR3 is TGTGCCAGCAGTTCCCATAGGAGCGGCCTCTCCTACGAGCAGTACTTC.

This chain uses TRBV7-9 with TRBJ2-1; TRBD1 might be the D (5 bases). The CDR3 sequence is 15 residues long. The germline V gene encodes CDR1 SEHNR and CDR2 FQNEAQ (reference sequence). Trimming took off 5 bases at V and 4 bases at J, with 15 bases between the two ends. This chain's CDR3 is CASSHPNRPYNEQFF. CDR3 DNA: TGTGCCAGCAGCCACCCGAACAGGCCTTACAATGAGCAGTTCTTC.

The chain links TRBV27 to TRBJ2-3, with D hard to call. The CDR3 length is 13 residues. V lost 5 bases, J lost 2 bases, and 8 bases lay in between. From germline, CDR1 is MNHEY and CDR2 SMNVEV (reference sequence). The CDR3 sequence is CASSPLVTDTQYF. The CDR3 bases are TGTGCCAGCAGTCCCCTTGTCACAGATACGCAGTATTTT.

The J gene is TRBJ2-1, the V gene TRBV11-2; 11 bases line up with TRBD2. The CDR3 covers 17 residues. The J segment lost 3 bases and the V segment lost 3 bases, leaving 7 bases of the junction unmatched. The germline CDR1 and CDR2 sequences are SGHAT and FQNNGV. The CDR3 reads CASSLTSGEEYYNEQFF. DNA for the CDR3: TGTGCCAGCAGCTTGACTAGCGGGGAGGAGTACTACAATGAGCAGTTCTTC. The variable domain in full, completed from reference TRBV11-2 and TRBJ2-1, reads EAGVAQSPRYKIIEKRQSVAFWCNPISGHATLYWYQQILGQGPKLLIQFQNNGVVDDSQLPKDRFSAERLKGVDSTLKIQPAKLEDSAVYLCASSLTSGEEYYNEQFFGPGTRLTVL.